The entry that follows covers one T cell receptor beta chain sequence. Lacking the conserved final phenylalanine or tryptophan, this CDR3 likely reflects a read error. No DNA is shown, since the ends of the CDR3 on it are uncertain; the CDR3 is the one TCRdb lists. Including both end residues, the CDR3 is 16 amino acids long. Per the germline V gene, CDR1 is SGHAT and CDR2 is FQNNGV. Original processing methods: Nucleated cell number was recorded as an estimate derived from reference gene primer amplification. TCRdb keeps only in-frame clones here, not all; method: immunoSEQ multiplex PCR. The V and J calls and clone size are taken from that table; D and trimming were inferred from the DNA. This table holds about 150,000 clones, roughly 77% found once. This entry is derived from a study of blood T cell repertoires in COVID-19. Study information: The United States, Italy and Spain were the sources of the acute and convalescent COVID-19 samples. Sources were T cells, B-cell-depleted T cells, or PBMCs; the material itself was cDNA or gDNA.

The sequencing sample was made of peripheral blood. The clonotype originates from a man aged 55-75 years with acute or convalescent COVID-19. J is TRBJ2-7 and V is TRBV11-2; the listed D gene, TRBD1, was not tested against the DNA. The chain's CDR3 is CASSHSSQTGGLGREI.